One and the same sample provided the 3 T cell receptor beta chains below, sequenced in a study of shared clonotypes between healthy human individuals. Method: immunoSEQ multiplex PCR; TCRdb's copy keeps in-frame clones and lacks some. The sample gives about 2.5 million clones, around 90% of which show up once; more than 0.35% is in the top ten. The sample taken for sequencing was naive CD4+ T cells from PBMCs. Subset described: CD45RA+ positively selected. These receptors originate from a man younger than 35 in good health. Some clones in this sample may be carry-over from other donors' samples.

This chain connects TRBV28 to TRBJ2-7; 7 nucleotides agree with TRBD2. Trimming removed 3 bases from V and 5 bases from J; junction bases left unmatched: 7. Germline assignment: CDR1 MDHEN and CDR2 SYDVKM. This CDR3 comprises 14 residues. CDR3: CASSFSGRANEQYF. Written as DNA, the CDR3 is TGTGCCAGCAGTTTCAGTGGGAGGGCCAACGAGCAGTACTTC.

CDR3 nucleotides: TGTGCCAGCAGTTTCAGGACCCTCCGGGGCAACACTGAAGCTTTCTTT. Protein product: CASSFRTLRGNTEAFF. The chain carries TRBV27 and TRBJ1-1, with D perhaps matching TRBD1 (5 bases). Germline-derived CDR1 and CDR2 are MNHEY and SMNVEV (reference sequence). V shed 3 bases and J shed 2 bases, with 16 bases lying between them. This CDR3 comprises 16 residues.

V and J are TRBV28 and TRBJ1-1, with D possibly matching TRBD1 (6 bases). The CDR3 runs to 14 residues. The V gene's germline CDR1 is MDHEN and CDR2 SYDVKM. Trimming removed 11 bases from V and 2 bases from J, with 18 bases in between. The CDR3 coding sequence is TGTGCCGGCCGTACCGGGACAAAAAACACTGAAGCTTTCTTT. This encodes CAGRTGTKNTEAFF.